Presented here are 25 T cell receptor beta chains from one specimen sequenced in a study of CD8 T cells in ankylosing spondylitis. No antigen has been assigned to these receptors. MiXCR, applied by TCRdb to the 5' RACE reads, yields one record per CDR3 protein. The sample comprises 700,000 or so distinct CDR3 sequences, 19% of which are singletons, and around 20% rests with the top ten. Whole-study results and caveats: Seven to nine highly homologous variants formed a TCR beta motif that appeared characteristic of ankylosing spondylitis blood.

The sequencing input was blood, either unsorted or a sorted T cell fraction (not recorded which). The origin of the receptors is a male donor with ankylosing spondylitis.

This chain links TRBV6-1 with TRBJ2-7; D tentatively fits TRBD1 or TRBD2 (5 bases each). Germline V gene lookup returns CDR1 MNHNS and CDR2 SASEGT. This CDR3 region has 14 residues. The V gene lost 5 bases and the J gene lost 3 bases, with 14 bases spanning the gap. As DNA, the CDR3 is TGTGCCAGCAGTCCCCCCGGGGCCGTCTACGAGCAGTACTTC. Translated: CASSPPGAVYEQYF.

The genes are TRBV2 and TRBJ2-2; possibly TRBD1 or TRBD2 for D (5 bases each). With 6 bases removed from V and 0 bases from J, the gap between germline ends came to 23 bases. Germline V gene sequence: CDR1 SNHLY, CDR2 FYNNEI. The CDR3 loop spans 19 amino acids. The CDR3 loop reads CASSTPGGSLATNTGELFF. The CDR3 bases are TGTGCCAGCAGCACTCCTGGGGGTTCCTTAGCTACGAACACCGGGGAGCTGTTTTTT.

The chain has TRBV20-1 and TRBJ1-1; D is unclear. V lost 1 base and J lost 5, with 17 bases in between. Germline CDR1 is DFQATT and CDR2 is SNEGSKA (reference sequence). The CDR3 sequence is 15 residues long. The CDR3 region is CSARGGSGGGTEAFF. For the CDR3, the DNA is TGCAGTGCTAGAGGGGGTAGTGGAGGAGGAACTGAAGCTTTCTTT.

This clonotype came up many times. The J gene is TRBJ2-7, the V gene TRBV18; 7 bases fit TRBD1. J was trimmed by 7 bases and V by 6 bases; bases with no gene match: 18. The germline CDR1 and CDR2 sequences are KGHSH and LQKENI. The CDR3 length is 16 residues. CDR3 bases: TGTGCCAGCTCTCGAGAGGGGCTAGGGGGCGGCGGAGAGCAGTACTTC. Amino acid sequence: CASSREGLGGGGEQYF.

The chain carries TRBV7-9 and TRBJ2-7; D call uncertain. The V end was cut by 2 bases, the J end by 0 bases, with 14 bases between. CDR1 and CDR2 (germline): SEHNR, FQNEAQ (reference sequence). The CDR3 has 16 residues. The CDR3 reads CASSLTGPDSSYEQYF. CDR3 nucleotides: TGTGCCAGCAGCTTAACCGGGCCCGATAGCTCCTACGAGCAGTACTTC.

This clonotype was counted many times. The chain carries TRBV9 and TRBJ2-1, with 10 positions matching TRBD2. Germline trimming cut 0 bases from V and 8 bases from J; bases unmatched to any gene: 8. CDR3 size: 16 residues. Per the germline V gene, CDR1 is SGDLS and CDR2 is YYNGEE. CDR3 sequence: CASSVALTSGFDEQFF. CDR3 nucleotide sequence: TGTGCCAGCAGCGTAGCTCTGACTAGCGGGTTTGATGAGCAGTTCTTC. The variable domain in full, with the rest retrieved from reference TRBV9 and TRBJ2-1, is DSGVTQTPKHLITATGQRVTLRCSPRSGDLSVYWYQQSLDQGLQFLIQYYNGEERAKGNILERFSAQQFPDLHSELNLSSLELGDSALYFCASSVALTSGFDEQFFGPGTRLTVL.

Only a few counts were recorded for this clonotype. CDR3 protein: CSARQHHWRGPADTQYF. The CDR3 DNA reads as TGCAGTGCTAGACAACACCATTGGCGGGGCCCAGCGGATACGCAGTATTTT. The chain couples TRBV20-1 to TRBJ2-3, with TRBD2 as a possible D gene (6 bases). This CDR3 spans 17 amino acids. CDR1 DFQATT and CDR2 SNEGSKA come from the germline V gene (reference sequence). V was trimmed by 2 bases and J by 6 bases, leaving 24 bases between them.

This clonotype was detected many times. A junction boundary mismatches the germline segment, possibly from a read error. The gene calls are TRBV12-3 or TRBV12-4 and TRBJ1-1; tentative D call: TRBD1 (6 bases). This CDR3 is 15 amino acids long. The CDR3 reads CASSLVGGLNTEAFF. Written as DNA, the CDR3 is TGTGCCAGCAGCTTAGTCGGGGGCTTGAACACTGAAGCTTTCTTT.

The chain employs TRBV20-1 and TRBJ2-1; D gene uncertain. The germline CDR1 and CDR2 sequences are DFQATT and SNEGSKA (reference sequence). This CDR3 has 14 amino acids. V shed 6 bases and J shed 1 base, with 13 bases lying between them. CDR3 amino acids: CSAPSRASYNEQFF. In nucleotides, the CDR3 is TGCAGTGCGCCTTCACGCGCGTCCTACAATGAGCAGTTCTTC.

This clonotype came up a few times. For the CDR3, the DNA is TGTGCCAGCAGGGGGGCATCAAACTATGGCTACACCTTC. Protein sequence: CASRGASNYGYTF. The rearrangement uses TRBV2 and TRBJ1-2; possibly TRBD1 for D (6 bases). Deletions cut 6 bases from V and 2 bases from J, with 10 bases between. CDR1 and CDR2 (germline): SNHLY, FYNNEI. This CDR3 is built from 13 residues.

J is TRBJ2-7 and V is TRBV20-1; D is unclear. The CDR3 is 15 amino acids. Germline CDR1 reads DFQATT; CDR2 reads SNEGSKA (reference sequence). V gave up 0 bases and J gave up 1 base, with 13 bases separating them. CDR3 in DNA: TGCAGTGCTAGAGATTTAAGGGTCCTATCCTACGAGCAGTACTTC. Its translation is CSARDLRVLSYEQYF.

This clonotype was picked up many times. This sequence joins TRBV7-2 and TRBJ1-4; D unresolved. V was cut by 1 base and J by 15 bases, with 21 bases left in between. CDR1 and CDR2 (germline): SGHTA, FQGNSA. The CDR3 contains 15 residues. In DNA form, the CDR3 reads TGTGCCAGCAGCTTAGTCGCCGACCTACAGAGGGAGGTGTTTTTT. Amino acid sequence: CASSLVADLQREVFF.

The rearrangement joins TRBV9 to TRBJ2-3; D gene ambiguous. Trimming shortened V by 0 bases and J by 6 bases, and 14 bases separated the two germline ends. The CDR3 has 15 amino acids. Germline CDR1 and CDR2: SGDLS and YYNGEE. CDR3 nucleotide sequence: TGTGCCAGCAGCGTAGCTGGCACCCCGGCGGATACGCAGTATTTT. Its translation: CASSVAGTPADTQYF.

This chain links TRBV7-6 with TRBJ2-3; a possible D gene is TRBD2 (5 bases). V lost 4 bases to trimming and J lost 3 bases, with 20 bases between them. Per the germline V gene, CDR1 is SGHVS and CDR2 is FNYEAQ. The CDR3 is 17 amino acids. The CDR3 DNA reads TGTGCCAGCAGCTCCCAAGCTAGCTTCGTTTTTACAGATACGCAGTATTTT. It translates to CASSSQASFVFTDTQYF.

In this sample, this clonotype turned up a few times. The J gene is TRBJ2-3, the V gene TRBV7-8; D is unresolved. Trimming removed 5 bases at V and 4 bases at J, with 22 bases between. The germline gives CDR1 SGHVS, CDR2 FQNEAQ. The CDR3 totals 17 residues. In DNA form, the CDR3 reads TGTGCCAGCAGCCCTCAGTTTTTGACCAATGGCGCAGATACGCAGTATTTT. The encoded protein is CASSPQFLTNGADTQYF.

The chain carries TRBV4-1 and TRBJ2-7; TRBD2 aligns across 11 bases. Trimming cost V 1 base and J 9 bases; bases outside gene matches: 8. This CDR3 is built from 15 residues. CDR1 is MGHRA and CDR2 is YSYEKL in the germline V gene. The CDR3 loop is CASSQVTSGSLGQYF. CDR3 nucleotide sequence: TGCGCCAGCAGCCAAGTTACTAGCGGGAGTTTAGGGCAGTACTTC.

This sequence joins TRBV6-5 and TRBJ2-7, with D maybe TRBD1 (5 bases). With 4 bases removed from V and 2 bases from J, the gap between germline ends came to 15 bases. Germline V gene sequence: CDR1 MNHEY, CDR2 SVGAGI. CDR3 size: 15 residues. For the CDR3, the DNA is TGTGCCAGCAGTTCCCCCGACAGAAAAACCTACGAGCAGTACTTC. Its translation: CASSSPDRKTYEQYF.

This clonotype was seen at least ten times. The junction shows a germline mismatch at one end, possibly a read error. This chain links TRBV5-1 with TRBJ2-3, with D maybe TRBD1 (5 bases). The CDR3 sequence is 13 residues long. Germline lookup yields CDR1 SGHRS and CDR2 YFSETQ. The CDR3 DNA follows: TGTGCCAGCAGCTTAGGGGGCACAGATACGCAGTATTTT. This gives the protein CASSLGGTDTQYF.

The J gene is TRBJ2-1, the V gene TRBV27, with D possibly TRBD1 on 5 matching bases. V was shortened by 2 bases and J by 2 bases, with 10 bases between the two germline ends. The V gene's germline CDR1 is MNHEY and CDR2 SMNVEV (reference sequence). CDR3 length equals 15 residues. The CDR3: CASSLVQAAYNEQFF. The CDR3 DNA is TGTGCCAGCAGTTTAGTACAGGCCGCCTACAATGAGCAGTTCTTC.

This clonotype was recorded only once. The genes are TRBV11-2 and TRBJ2-2; D might be TRBD2 (5 bases). CDR1 SGHAT and CDR2 FQNNGV come from the germline V gene. The CDR3 length is 16 residues. V was trimmed by 4 bases and J by 1 base, leaving 13 bases between them. The DNA for the CDR3 is TGTGCCAGCAGCTCCCGGGTGGACTTGAACACCGGGGAGCTGTTTTTT. Its protein is CASSSRVDLNTGELFF.

Ten or more counts support this clonotype. The J gene is TRBJ2-1, the V gene TRBV5-1; 7 bases are shared with TRBD1. Germline values: CDR1 SGHRS, CDR2 YFSETQ. V gave up 0 bases and J gave up 6 bases; unmatched junction bases: 6. The CDR3 has 15 residues. CDR3 amino acids: CASSLDRGSGNEQFF. The DNA for the CDR3 is TGCGCCAGCAGCTTGGACAGGGGTTCGGGCAATGAGCAGTTCTTC.

V usage is TRBV5-1 and J usage is TRBJ1-4, with D tentatively TRBD1 (6 bases). Germline lookup yields CDR1 SGHRS and CDR2 YFSETQ. Trimming pared 0 bases from V and 10 bases from J, leaving 10 bases between. The CDR3 is 13 amino acids. The CDR3 here is CASSLEGDPKLFF. The CDR3 DNA is TGCGCCAGCAGCTTGGAGGGGGACCCAAAACTGTTTTTT. The variable domain in full, with the rest retrieved from reference TRBV5-1 and TRBJ1-4, is KAGVTQTPRYLIKTRGQQVTLSCSPISGHRSVSWYQQTPGQGLQFLFEYFSETQRNKGNFPGRFSGRQFSNSRSEMNVSTLELGDSALYLCASSLEGDPKLFFGSGTQLSVL.

In its sample, this clonotype was seen many times. This chain links TRBV5-1 with TRBJ2-1, with D hard to call. Germline V gene data show CDR1 as SGHRS and CDR2 as YFSETQ. The CDR3 consists of 11 residues. With 5 bases removed from V and 9 bases from J, the gap between germline ends came to 9 bases. The CDR3 sequence is CASRHSGEQFF. The CDR3 nucleotides are TGCGCCAGCAGACATTCTGGTGAGCAGTTCTTC.

V usage is TRBV4-2 and J usage is TRBJ2-3, with 7 bases that match TRBD2. The CDR3 is 18 amino acids. V lost 2 bases and J lost 2; bases outside the gene matches: 13. The germline V gene encodes CDR1 LGHNA and CDR2 YNFKEQ. The CDR3 loop is CASSQSVGGSRDTDTQYF. The CDR3 nucleotides read TGTGCCAGCAGCCAATCGGTCGGCGGGAGTCGAGACACAGATACGCAGTATTTT.

J is TRBJ2-3 and V is TRBV28; TRBD1 aligns across 9 bases. This CDR3 spans 18 amino acids. The germline V gene encodes CDR1 MDHEN and CDR2 SYDVKM. Unmatched junction bases numbered 18, after V lost 7 bases and J lost 4 bases. The CDR3 loop reads CASTSMGLPGQGPDTQYF. The CDR3 region has the DNA TGTGCCAGCACCTCAATGGGCCTACCGGGACAGGGCCCAGATACGCAGTATTTT.